This T cell receptor (beta chain) was identified during a study of T cell changes during pregnancy in multiple sclerosis. The table came from immunoSEQ multiplex PCR; TCRdb's copy has only in-frame clones and leaves some out. The data show 30,000 to 45,000 clones, with 92% seen just once and around 0.48% held by the top ten. The source was CD4+ T cells from peripheral blood mononuclear cells, collected after pregnancy. This TCR came from a female donor with multiple sclerosis, enrolled in a pregnancy study.

The CDR3 DNA is TGTGCCAGCAGTTTCCTTAGGACAGGGCCGTCTAATGAAAAACTGTTTTTT. Residues: CASSFLRTGPSNEKLFF. The chain carries TRBV28 and TRBJ1-4; TRBD1 agrees at 8 bases. CDR3 length: 17 residues. The V gene end was trimmed by 3 bases and the J gene end by 3 bases; junction bases not matched to a gene: 9. Germline-derived CDR1 and CDR2 are MDHEN and SYDVKM.